The subject of this entry is one TCR beta chain. These data are taken from a study of blood T cell repertoires in COVID-19. Study-level information: From the United States, Italy and Spain came samples of acute and convalescent COVID-19.

The ends were cut back, 7 bases at V and 7 bases at J, with 14 bases in the middle. The CDR3 totals 14 residues. CDR1 LNHDA and CDR2 SQIVND come from the germline V gene (reference sequence). In the authors' workflow: The assay estimated nucleated cells by amplifying reference gene primers. Generated by immunoSEQ multiplex PCR, the TCRdb table keeps only in-frame clones and is missing some. V and J calls and clone size are those listed in that table; D and trimming were worked out from the DNA. Of 140,000 or so clones detected, roughly 84% appear once; the ten largest clones hold approximately 10%. The specimen was peripheral blood. This rearrangement joins TRBV19 to TRBJ1-6; tentative D call: TRBD1 (5 bases). This receptor was identified in a man aged 60 to 69 with active or convalescent COVID-19. CDR3 in amino acids: CASKWGGDNSPLHF. Written as DNA, the CDR3 is TGTGCCAGTAAATGGGGGGGAGACAATTCACCCCTCCACTTT.